One and the same sample provided the 9 T cell receptor beta chains below, sequenced in a study of breast tumors, draining lymph nodes, adjacent tissues. Samples came from axillary lymph nodes draining the breast cancer. TCRdb itself ran the multiplex PCR reads through MiXCR, one entry per CDR3 protein. The table records about 89,000 distinct CDR3 sequences, roughly 30% of them present only once. Source material: axillary lymph node tissue. The receptors derive from a female donor with breast cancer. Some clones in this sample may be carry-over from other donors' samples.

In the case of this clonotype: A much larger clone lies one base from this, so it may be a read error. This chain links TRBV6-4 with TRBJ2-1; TRBD2 agrees at 10 bases. Germline V gene data show CDR1 as MRHNA and CDR2 as SNTAGT. This CDR3 comprises 16 residues. In DNA form, the CDR3 reads TGTGCCAGCAGTCACTCCGCTAGCGGGAGTTCAGATGAGCAGTTCTTC. Translated, it gives CASSHSASGSSDEQFF.

The rearrangement joins TRBV7-2 to TRBJ1-6, with a weak D call TRBD1 (5 bases). CDR1 SGHTA and CDR2 FQGNSA come from the germline V gene. The CDR3 covers 17 residues. V lost 2 bases, J lost 8 bases, and 19 bases lay in between. CDR3 sequence reads: CASSLLRRADRDSPLHF. The CDR3 DNA follows: TGTGCCAGCAGCTTATTACGCAGGGCGGATAGGGATTCACCCCTCCACTTT. Variable domain in full (rest from reference TRBV7-2 and TRBJ1-6): GAGVSQSPSNKVTEKGKDVELRCDPISGHTALYWYRQSLGQGLEFLIYFQGNSAPDKSGLPSDRFSAERTGGSVSTLTIQRTQQEDSAVYLCASSLLRRADRDSPLHFGNGTRLTVT.

The chain uses TRBV20-1 and TRBJ2-1; 9 nucleotides match TRBD2. The CDR3 consists of 15 residues. Germline loops: CDR1 DFQATT, CDR2 SNEGSKA (reference sequence). Germline trimming cut 6 bases from V and 4 bases from J; bases unmatched to any gene: 10. CDR3 in DNA: TGCAGTGCCAGCAGTAGTAGCGGGGGATACAATGAGCAGTTCTTC. Its translation: CSASSSSGGYNEQFF.

As for this clonotype: At one of its ends the junction is not consistent with the germline gene, which may arise from a read error. The V and J genes are TRBV10-3 and TRBJ2-3, with TRBD1 matching over 7 bases. Germline assignment: CDR1 ENHRY and CDR2 SYGVKD. This CDR3 comprises 12 residues. The CDR3 protein is CASRGWGDAQYF. The CDR3, as DNA: TGTGCCAGCAGGGGGTGGGGAGATGCGCAGTATTTT.

This clonotype appeared many times. The chain couples TRBV13 to TRBJ2-5; TRBD1 aligns across 7 bases. V trimming: 3 bases; J trimming: 4 bases; junction bases outside the gene matches: 5. Germline loops: CDR1 PRHDT, CDR2 FYEKMQ (reference sequence). This CDR3 has 14 amino acids. The CDR3 protein is CASSLEGGGETQYF. CDR3 in DNA: TGTGCCAGCAGCTTGGAAGGGGGCGGAGAGACCCAGTACTTC.

There are many counts of this clonotype. The genes are TRBV12-3 or TRBV12-4 and TRBJ2-7, with 11 bases fitting TRBD1. The CDR3 is made up of 15 amino acids. After removal of 1 base from V and 7 bases from J, the junction contained 6 bases not matched to a gene. The CDR3 loop is CASSLVSGTGGEQYF. In DNA form, the CDR3 reads TGTGCCAGCAGTTTAGTCTCCGGGACAGGGGGTGAGCAGTACTTC.

The sample holds many counts of this clonotype. The genes are TRBV4-3 and TRBJ2-7; tentatively, D is TRBD2 (5 bases). The V end was cut by 1 base, the J end by 7 bases, with 11 bases between. The germline V gene encodes CDR1 LGHNA and CDR2 YSLEER. This CDR3 is built from 13 residues. Here the CDR3 reads CASSQVRAREQYF. The CDR3 region has the DNA TGCGCCAGCAGCCAAGTGCGGGCGCGAGAGCAGTACTTC.

This clonotype was counted ten times or more. The rearrangement links TRBV11-3 to TRBJ2-2; TRBD2 matches at 10 bases. There are 16 residues in the CDR3. Germline V gene lookup returns CDR1 SGHNT and CDR2 YENEEA. Losses at the gene ends were 1 base for V and 5 bases for J; bases not matched to a gene: 4. CDR3 sequence (DNA): TGTGCCAGCAGCTTAGTAGCGGGAGGAGGAACCGGGGAGCTGTTTTTT. It codes for CASSLVAGGGTGELFF.

This clonotype was counted ten times or more. The rearrangement joins TRBV2 to TRBJ2-5; D call uncertain. Germline V gene lookup returns CDR1 SNHLY and CDR2 FYNNEI. The V end was cut by 2 bases, the J end by 5 bases, with 3 bases between. The CDR3 has 11 amino acids. The CDR3 bases are TGTGCCAGCAGTGAATGGGAGACCCAGTACTTC. This sequence encodes CASSEWETQYF.